Each of the 8 T cell receptor beta chains below was sequenced from the same sample in a study of T-cell memory formation after mild COVID-19. TCRdb processed the 5' RACE reads anew with MiXCR; each CDR3 protein has one entry. The sample carries 470,000 or so distinct CDR3 sequences, around 20% recorded once. Sequenced sample: PBMCs or a T cell subset sorted from them (not recorded which). The receptors come from an adult woman who had mild COVID-19 (a few samples of this study predate the infection). Cell type and time point are not known.

This clonotype was observed a handful of times. The V gene is TRBV6-5, the J gene TRBJ2-5; possibly TRBD2 for D (6 bases). Germline CDR1 reads MNHEY; CDR2 reads SVGAGI. V lost 6 bases and J 0 bases, leaving 17 bases between the germline ends. CDR3 size: 16 residues. The CDR3 DNA reads as TGTGCCAGCAGCCAAAATCCGGGGAGGTACCAAGAGACCCAGTACTTC. This sequence encodes CASSQNPGRYQETQYF.

This clonotype was seen more than once but under ten times. The V call is TRBV5-1, the J call TRBJ2-3; D gene uncertain. Germline loops: CDR1 SGHRS, CDR2 YFSETQ. V was shortened by 6 bases and J by 0 bases, with 2 bases between the two germline ends. The CDR3 has 11 amino acids. The CDR3 nucleotides read TGCGCCAGCAAAAGCACAGATACGCAGTATTTT. This gives the protein CASKSTDTQYF.

This clonotype has a handful of counts. The gene calls are TRBV7-6 and TRBJ2-1; D might be TRBD2 (6 bases). The CDR3 loop spans 15 amino acids. The germline CDR1 and CDR2 sequences are SGHVS and FNYEAQ. The V gene lost 4 bases and the J gene lost 0 bases, with 10 bases spanning the gap. The CDR3 here is CASSSGGVSYNEQFF. In DNA form, the CDR3 reads TGTGCCAGCAGCTCGGGCGGGGTCTCCTACAATGAGCAGTTCTTC.

The chain is built from TRBV29-1 and TRBJ2-7; 7 nucleotides match TRBD1. Trimming cost V 4 bases and J 2 bases; bases outside gene matches: 5. The CDR3 has 13 residues. Germline V gene sequence: CDR1 SQVTM, CDR2 ANQGSEA. This CDR3 reads CSVVWTGTYEQYF. CDR3 sequence (DNA): TGCAGCGTTGTATGGACAGGAACCTACGAGCAGTACTTC.

This clonotype was detected a few times. The genes are TRBV6-5 and TRBJ2-5; D gene unclear. The CDR3 has 15 residues. With 2 bases removed from V and 2 bases from J, the gap between germline ends came to 12 bases. Germline lookup yields CDR1 MNHEY and CDR2 SVGAGI. The CDR3 bases are TGTGCCAGCAGTTACGACTTGTATGGGCAAGAGACCCAGTACTTC. This gives the protein CASSYDLYGQETQYF.

The table lists this clonotype with a few counts. The gene calls are TRBV6-2 or TRBV6-3 and TRBJ2-7; 7 bases line up with TRBD1. Germline V gives CDR1 MNHEY, CDR2 SVGEGT. The length of the CDR3 is 15 residues. Trimming removed 6 bases from V and 0 bases from J; junction bases left unmatched: 8. Here the CDR3 DNA reads TGTGCCAGCAGACCCACAGGGGAGCCCTCCTACGAGCAGTACTTC. It codes for CASRPTGEPSYEQYF.

The genes are TRBV4-3 and TRBJ1-6; a weak D match, TRBD1 (5 bases). Trimming removed 3 bases from V and 6 bases from J, with 12 bases in between. CDR1 is LGHNA, CDR2 YSLEER, per germline. The CDR3 covers 15 residues. This CDR3 is CASSQPGPSNSPLHF. The CDR3 DNA is TGCGCCAGCAGCCAGCCGGGACCTTCTAATTCACCCCTCCACTTT.

Only a few counts were recorded for this clonotype. V gene TRBV4-1 combines with J gene TRBJ1-1; possibly TRBD1 for D (5 bases). Germline lookup yields CDR1 MGHRA and CDR2 YSYEKL. The CDR3 covers 15 residues. The V end was cut by 0 bases, the J end by 6 bases, with 14 bases between. CDR3 sequence: CASSQDPRAKAEAFF. CDR3 coding DNA: TGCGCCAGCAGCCAAGATCCCAGGGCGAAGGCTGAAGCTTTCTTT.